A selection of T cell receptor beta chains follows, all from one sample in a study of shared clonotypes between healthy human individuals. The assay was immunoSEQ multiplex PCR, and TCRdb's table has in-frame clones only and misses some. The sample contains roughly 2.5 million clones, approximately 94% of which appear only once. The sample was naive CD4+ T cells sorted from blood. The origin of the receptors is a man between 18 and 35 years old in good health. CDR3s include the opening cysteine and the closing phenylalanine or tryptophan. A D gene is named only where the DNA matches it firmly. Not every row has a clone size; where given, it reads once, few, many or a size class.

j_call,v_call,clone_size,d_call,cdr3_aa,cdr3_nt
TRBJ2-1,TRBV25-1,NA,NA,CASSDYNEQFF,TGTGCCAGCAGCGATTACAATGAGCAGTTCTTC
TRBJ1-5,TRBV28,NA,NA,CASTSNQPGQPQHF,TGTGCCAGCACCTCTAACCAGCCGGGCCAGCCCCAGCATTTT
TRBJ2-2,TRBV29-1,NA,NA,CSVGTNSNTGELFF,TGCAGCGTTGGGACAAATTCGAACACCGGGGAGCTGTTTTTT
TRBJ1-3,TRBV9,NA,NA,CASTQGTGNTIYF,TGTGCCAGCACCCAGGGAACTGGAAACACCATATATTTT
TRBJ1-6,TRBV27,NA,NA,CASSLWGTGNSPLHF,TGTGCCAGCAGTTTATGGGGTACGGGTAATTCACCCCTCCACTTT
TRBJ2-7,TRBV19,NA,TRBD2,CASSPILKTSGSSYEQYF,TGTGCCAGTAGTCCCATTCTTAAGACTAGCGGGAGCTCCTACGAGCAGTACTTC
TRBJ2-5,TRBV28,NA,TRBD1,CASSLGQGNGETQYF,TGTGCCAGCAGCTTGGGACAGGGGAACGGAGAGACCCAGTACTTC
TRBJ2-7,TRBV6-6,NA,TRBD2,CASSFGLAGGGYEQYF,TGTGCCAGCAGTTTCGGACTAGCGGGAGGAGGCTACGAGCAGTACTTC
TRBJ1-1,TRBV7-2,NA,NA,CASSLSQKSVTEAFF,TGTGCCAGCAGCTTAAGCCAGAAGTCAGTCACTGAAGCTTTCTTT
TRBJ2-7,TRBV21-1,NA,NA,CASSTRDGTYEQYF,TGTGCCAGCAGCACTCGGGACGGTACCTACGAGCAGTACTTC
TRBJ1-1,TRBV5-1,NA,NA,CASSLYGGPGTEAFF,TGCGCCAGCAGCCTGTATGGGGGACCGGGCACTGAAGCTTTCTTT
TRBJ2-7,TRBV18,NA,TRBD1,CASSPPRTGGVNYEQYF,TGTGCCAGCTCACCACCCCGGACAGGGGGCGTCAACTACGAGCAGTACTTC
TRBJ2-2,TRBV19,NA,NA,CASKVAPKFANTGELFF,TGTGCCAGTAAAGTCGCCCCAAAGTTCGCGAACACCGGGGAGCTGTTTTTT
TRBJ2-2,TRBV18,NA,NA,CASSPPSGANTGELFF,TGTGCCAGCTCACCACCTTCGGGGGCAAACACCGGGGAGCTGTTTTTT
TRBJ2-7,TRBV5-1,NA,TRBD2,CASSLEDPGLAGGKSYEQYF,TGCGCCAGCAGCCTGGAGGACCCCGGACTAGCGGGGGGAAAAAGCTACGAGCAGTACTTC
TRBJ2-7,TRBV7-3,NA,TRBD1,CASSPMPGQTYEQYF,TGTGCCAGCAGCCCGATGCCGGGACAGACCTACGAGCAGTACTTC
TRBJ1-4,TRBV30,NA,NA,CAWRNPPGAHEKLFF,TGTGCCTGGAGAAACCCCCCAGGGGCACATGAAAAACTGTTTTTT
TRBJ1-5,TRBV19,NA,NA,CASMGGRLDGQPQHF,TGTGCCAGTATGGGGGGGCGATTAGACGGTCAGCCCCAGCATTTT
TRBJ2-1,TRBV7-9,NA,TRBD2,CASSHGTSRTSSYNEQFF,TGTGCCAGCAGCCATGGGACTAGCCGAACGAGCTCCTACAATGAGCAGTTCTTC
TRBJ2-5,TRBV7-8,NA,TRBD2,CASSLGLLGTQYF,TGTGCCAGCAGCTTGGGACTATTGGGGACCCAGTACTTC
TRBJ2-5,TRBV7-9,NA,NA,CASSTRGETQYF,TGTGCCAGCAGCACCCGAGGAGAGACCCAGTACTTC
TRBJ1-1,TRBV19,NA,NA,CASSMGGKALMNTEAFF,TGTGCCAGTAGTATGGGGGGGAAGGCCCTCATGAACACTGAAGCTTTCTTT
TRBJ2-7,TRBV5-1,NA,NA,CASSFSEGKFYEQYF,TGCGCCAGCAGCTTCTCAGAAGGGAAGTTCTACGAGCAGTACTTC
TRBJ2-7,TRBV5-1,NA,TRBD1,CASRRTGSTHEQYF,TGCGCCAGCAGGCGGACAGGGAGTACCCACGAGCAGTACTTC
TRBJ1-5,TRBV7-8,NA,TRBD1,CASSLRTGINSNQPQHF,TGTGCCAGCAGCTTAAGGACAGGGATCAATAGCAATCAGCCCCAGCATTTT
TRBJ2-5,TRBV29-1,NA,NA,CSAGEGSGETQYF,TGCAGCGCCGGAGAGGGGTCGGGTGAGACCCAGTACTTC
TRBJ2-2,TRBV4-3,NA,NA,CASSQTDVSTGELFF,TGCGCCAGCAGCCAGACGGATGTAAGCACCGGGGAGCTGTTTTTT
TRBJ2-5,TRBV10-1,NA,NA,CASSESKRETQYF,TGCGCCAGCAGTGAGTCGAAGAGAGAGACCCAGTACTTC
TRBJ2-3,TRBV10-3,NA,NA,CAISESSLDTQYF,TGTGCCATCAGTGAGTCGAGCTTAGATACGCAGTATTTT
TRBJ1-6,TRBV5-1,NA,TRBD1,CASSFDRGTYNSPLHF,TGCGCCAGCAGCTTCGACAGGGGAACCTATAATTCACCCCTCCACTTT
TRBJ2-6,TRBV5-1,NA,NA,CASSSRQAISGANVLTF,TGCGCCAGCAGCTCCCGACAGGCTATCTCTGGGGCCAACGTCCTGACTTTC
TRBJ1-1,TRBV10-3,NA,NA,CAISSIGGQNTEAFF,TGTGCCATCAGTTCTATTGGTGGGCAGAATACTGAAGCTTTCTTT
TRBJ2-1,TRBV5-4,NA,NA,CASSLDYNEQFF,TGTGCCAGCAGCTTGGACTACAATGAGCAGTTCTTC
TRBJ2-5,TRBV6-4,once,NA,CASSREIQETQYF,TGTGCCAGCAGCAGGGAAATCCAAGAGACCCAGTACTTC
TRBJ1-1,TRBV7-8,NA,NA,CASSSGNRLNTEAFF,TGTGCCAGCAGCTCAGGGAACAGACTGAACACTGAAGCTTTCTTT
TRBJ1-1,TRBV19,NA,TRBD1,CASTIGDRTGTEAFF,TGTGCCAGTACCATAGGGGACAGGACGGGCACTGAAGCTTTCTTT
TRBJ2-7,TRBV12-5,NA,NA,CASGLDGYEQYF,TGTGCTAGTGGTTTGGATGGGTACGAGCAGTACTTC
TRBJ1-1,TRBV4-3,NA,NA,CASSQDRQKNTEAFF,TGCGCCAGCAGCCAAGATCGTCAAAAGAACACTGAAGCTTTCTTT
TRBJ2-3,TRBV7-2,NA,TRBD2,CASSLRLAGGADTQYF,TGTGCCAGCAGCTTAAGACTAGCGGGAGGTGCAGATACGCAGTATTTT
TRBJ1-1,TRBV5-1,NA,NA,CASSVDSLGTEAFF,TGCGCCAGCAGCGTGGACAGCTTAGGGACTGAAGCTTTCTTT
TRBJ2-7,TRBV28,NA,NA,CASRVTGQYEQYF,TGTGCCAGCAGAGTCACAGGGCAGTACGAGCAGTACTTC
TRBJ2-7,TRBV7-2,NA,NA,CASSLGWASEGYEQYF,TGTGCCAGCAGCTTAGGTTGGGCTAGCGAGGGTTACGAGCAGTACTTC
TRBJ2-7,TRBV18,NA,TRBD1,CASSPGDRGYEQYF,TGTGCCAGCTCACCAGGGGACAGGGGCTACGAGCAGTACTTC
TRBJ2-7,TRBV30,once,NA,CAWSIGPSSYEQYF,TGTGCCTGGAGTATCGGGCCGAGCTCCTACGAGCAGTACTTC
TRBJ1-5,TRBV7-9,NA,NA,CASSLGPGRNQPQHF,TGTGCCAGCAGCTTAGGCCCTGGGCGGAATCAGCCCCAGCATTTT
TRBJ2-7,TRBV19,NA,TRBD2,CASTPTSEAYEQYF,TGTGCCAGTACCCCTACTAGCGAAGCCTACGAGCAGTACTTC
TRBJ1-3,TRBV27,NA,TRBD1,CASSSLVGQGFSGNTIYF,TGTGCCAGCAGCTCCCTGGTGGGACAGGGTTTTTCTGGAAACACCATATATTTT
TRBJ1-1,TRBV7-9,NA,TRBD1,CASSKGDRGHAEAFF,TGTGCCAGCAGCAAAGGGGACAGGGGGCATGCTGAAGCTTTCTTT
TRBJ2-7,TRBV18,NA,TRBD2,CASSRASGGPSYEQYF,TGTGCCAGCTCACGGGCTAGCGGGGGACCCTCTTACGAGCAGTACTTC
TRBJ1-6,TRBV6-6,NA,NA,CASSPGPLNSPLHF,TGTGCCAGCAGTCCCGGACCGCTTAATTCACCCCTCCACTTT
TRBJ1-6,TRBV7-6,NA,NA,CASSSGRENSPLHF,TGTGCCAGCAGTTCGGGACGGGAGAATTCACCCCTCCACTTT
TRBJ2-3,TRBV2,NA,NA,CASSPRGGGTDTQYF,TGTGCCAGCAGTCCAAGAGGGGGGGGCACAGATACGCAGTATTTT
TRBJ2-2,TRBV2,NA,TRBD1,CASRRTGGAGELFF,TGTGCCAGCCGCAGAACAGGGGGCGCCGGGGAGCTGTTTTTT
TRBJ1-2,TRBV4-1,NA,NA,CASSQLQGSHYGYTF,TGCGCCAGCAGCCAACTCCAGGGTAGTCACTATGGCTACACCTTC
TRBJ2-3,TRBV7-2,NA,NA,CASSSGRGAFQTQYF,TGTGCCAGCAGCTCCGGACGGGGGGCCTTTCAAACGCAGTATTTT
TRBJ2-7,TRBV7-9,NA,NA,CASSLRQGTYEQYF,TGTGCCAGCAGCTTAAGGCAGGGGACCTACGAGCAGTACTTC